This T cell receptor beta chain was identified in a study of monozygotic twins with inflammatory bowel disease (dated by TCRdb to about 2019). Some background on the complete study: In total, some 30 monozygotic twin pairs made up the full study: 19 Danish pairs, all IBD-discordant, plus nine German pairs, of which four were IBD-concordant and five were IBD-discordant. The search for disease-associated traits relied mainly on comparing, within discordant pairs, IBD patients with their genetically identical healthy co-twins. Each individual had, on average, about 151 000 unique TCRalpha sequences and 181 000 unique TCRbeta sequences available for analysis. The study at large found these results: Fewer clonotypes were shared with other individuals by IBD patients than by healthy twins, most markedly in patients showing signs of disease activity. TCRbeta repertoire diversity, by inverse Simpson index, was decreased in IBD patients compared with their healthy co-twins. Different T cell subtypes could not be distinguished in the analysis. Repertoire similarity did not differ between concordant and discordant twins, possibly due to limited statistical power. Because patients received different immunosuppressive treatments, the repertoires may have picked up extra background noise and variability between individuals. No single strong signal or clonotype linked to IBD turned up in the results, so the idea that one exists was not supported.

The CDR3, from cysteine to phenylalanine, totals 15 residues. The protein alone is recorded here. As encoded in the germline V gene, CDR1 is SGHRS while CDR2 is YFSETQ. Library preparation employed 5' RACE. Preparation of each TCR library used 3,000 to 3,500 ng of total RNA. For each sample, cDNA synthesis with SMARTScribe reverse transcriptase was split into eight separate reactions. During cDNA synthesis, template switching was used to introduce unique molecular identifiers that contained a 6-nucleotide sample barcode. TCRalpha and TCRbeta cDNA was amplified by two nested PCRs of approximately 17 and 9 cycles, with bead purification after each PCR. Before amplification, cDNA was treated with uracil DNA-glycosylase and purified using the QIAquick PCR purification kit. In the second PCR, Illumina TruSeq-compatible adapters and sample-specific barcodes were added. TapeStation and Qubit were used to check library quality and concentration, and around 5.2 ng of each library went into the pool. Pooled libraries were sequenced on an Illumina HiSeq2500 single-index Rapid Run with 2 x 100 bp reads and custom sequencing primers. As for how the authors treated the data: PCR and sequencing errors were corrected by UMI-based consensus assembly using MiGEC version 1.2.6. V(D)J alignment, clonotype assembly and CDR3 extraction were performed with MiXCR version 2.1.1. To normalise gene usage, clonotype sharing and MAIT/NKT TCR abundance, the top 1000, 10 000 and 20 000 clonotypes in each sample were analysed. Diversity was computed as the inverse Simpson index with the vegan R package after downsampling to 27 000 UMIs. Paired Mann-Whitney U tests on discordant twin pairs were used, with Benjamini-Hochberg multiple-testing correction. Reprocessed by TCRdb, the reads give a single entry per CDR3 protein sequence, without DNA. TCRdb, not the original authors, processed these V and J calls. The sample's table lists a count of roughly 200,000 distinct CDR3 sequences. Clones ranked in the top ten supply less than 9% of the sample.

From each donor, a roughly 2.7 ml peripheral blood sample was collected into PAXgene tubes and kept at -80 degrees C. Without any T cell sorting, total RNA was extracted from whole blood using the PAXgene blood miRNA kit on an automated QIAcube. Peripheral blood from monozygotic twin pairs, either concordant or discordant for inflammatory bowel disease, underwent deep TCRalpha and TCRbeta repertoire profiling that used unique molecular barcoding. Smoking habits were recorded for all twin pairs, and each individual was classified as a current, former or never smoker. Points on this clonotype: The antigen it recognizes is unknown.

This receptor was identified in a human donor with ulcerative colitis or Crohn's disease, or a healthy co-twin of an affected twin (not recorded which). The sequenced sample was blood. Recombination joined TRBV5-1 with TRBJ2-3; the D gene TCRdb calls, TRBD1, cannot be checked with no DNA. CDR3 loop: CASTNRGGGTDTQYF.